These T cell receptor beta chains were read from a single sample in a study of T cell repertoires in cytomegalovirus infection. Their antigen targets remain unknown. One entry per CDR3 protein, called by TCRdb with MiXCR from the reads. The sample carries around 39,000 distinct CDR3 sequences, about 50% recorded once. This sample comprised CD8+ T cells from cultured PBMCs, obtained from culture after CMV antigen stimulation. The receptors derive from a human donor in good health (CMV status not recorded). Some clones in this sample may be carry-over from other donors' samples. CDR3s include the opening cysteine and the closing phenylalanine or tryptophan. The order of the fields is CDR3 DNA, CDR3 protein, clone size, D gene, CDR3 length, J gene, V gene. A D gene is named only where the DNA matches it firmly. Some rows have no size entry. The others give once, few or many, or a class for an expanded clone.

TGTGCCAGCAGCGACTTGGGTGCGCAGGGTTCCTATAATTCACCCCTCCACTTT CASSDLGAQGSYNSPLHF . . 18 TRBJ1-6 TRBV7-9
TGTGCCAGCAGTACCGGACAGGTTTCCTACGAGCAGTACTTC CASSTGQVSYEQYF once TRBD1 14 TRBJ2-7 TRBV6-6
TGTGCCAGCAGTCCCAGAGGACTAGCGGATACCTACGAGCAGTACTTC CASSPRGLADTYEQYF few TRBD2 16 TRBJ2-7 TRBV27
TGTGCCAGCATCTCGGGTGACAGGGGGCTCAATGAGCAGTTCTTC CASISGDRGLNEQFF . TRBD1 15 TRBJ2-1 TRBV12-3/TRBV12-4
TGTGCCAGCCGCGCAGGATCCCATCTTGAGCAGTTCTTC CASRAGSHLEQFF . . 13 TRBJ2-1 TRBV7-9
TGTGCCAGCAGTCCCGGTGGAGGGGGAAGACGAGCCAAAAACATTCAGTACTTC CASSPGGGGRRAKNIQYF many . 18 TRBJ2-4 TRBV7-2
TGTGCCAGCAGCGATACAGGGTATGAAGCTTTCTTT CASSDTGYEAFF few . 12 TRBJ1-1 TRBV7-9
TGTGCCAGCAGCTTCACAGGGTCGAGCACAGATACGCAGTATTTT CASSFTGSSTDTQYF few . 15 TRBJ2-3 TRBV11-3
TGTGCCAGCAGCTTAATCCCGGGATCAGTATATGGCTACACCTTC CASSLIPGSVYGYTF . . 15 TRBJ1-2 TRBV7-9
TGTGCCAGCAGCCCTGGACTAGCGGGAGCGGGCAATGAGCAGTTCTTC CASSPGLAGAGNEQFF few TRBD2 16 TRBJ2-1 TRBV7-3
TGTGCCAGCAGCCCTGAGGGACTCATCAAGGATACGCAGTATTTT CASSPEGLIKDTQYF few . 15 TRBJ2-3 TRBV9
TGCAGCGTTGATTCGGCGGGCCCTAACACTGAAGCTTTCTTT CSVDSAGPNTEAFF . . 14 TRBJ1-1 TRBV29-1
TGCAGTGCTATTGAGGGGTCCAACTATGGCTACACCTTC CSAIEGSNYGYTF . . 13 TRBJ1-2 TRBV20-1
TGTGCCAGCAGTTCACATGGGGGGACTAGGGCCTACAATGAGCAGTTCTTC CASSSHGGTRAYNEQFF . TRBD2 17 TRBJ2-1 TRBV12-3/TRBV12-4
TGTGCCAGTAGTATAGTGGGGACCTACGAGCAGTACTTC CASSIVGTYEQYF . . 13 TRBJ2-7 TRBV19
TGTGCCAGCAGTTCCGCTGATTCCGGTAGCGAGCAGTACTTC CASSSADSGSEQYF . . 14 TRBJ2-7 TRBV12-3/TRBV12-4
TGTGCCAGCAGGGGGATGACGGTTGAAGCTTTCTTT CASRGMTVEAFF . . 12 TRBJ1-1 TRBV27
TGTGCCAGCAGCCAAGTAACTAGCGGAGAATACGAGCAGTACTTC CASSQVTSGEYEQYF . TRBD2 15 TRBJ2-7 TRBV4-2
TGTGCCAGTCGTCGGGTGGCGGGAGGATCGGAGCAGTTCTTC CASRRVAGGSEQFF . TRBD2 14 TRBJ2-1 TRBV19
TGTGCCAGCAGACCACCAGAGCGGGAGGGCACGAAGACCCAGTACTTC CASRPPEREGTKTQYF many TRBD2 16 TRBJ2-5 TRBV12-3/TRBV12-4
TGTGCCAGCAGCGATCCGTCGGGGCCCGGCACAGATACGCAGTATTTT CASSDPSGPGTDTQYF . . 16 TRBJ2-3 TRBV5-6
TGTGCCAGCAGCTTCGGGGATAGCTCCTACGAGCAGTACTTC CASSFGDSSYEQYF . . 14 TRBJ2-7 TRBV11-2
TGTGCCAGCACCCCTTGGGCGGCTAGCGGGGGCACAGATACGCAGTATTTT CASTPWAASGGTDTQYF . TRBD2 17 TRBJ2-3 TRBV6-1
TGCGCCAGCAGCCAAGATTTTGTGAAGGCTTTCTTT CASSQDFVKAFF . . 12 TRBJ1-1 TRBV4-1
TGTGCCAGCAGCACCGGACAGAGGGGTGTCGACGAGCAGTACTTC CASSTGQRGVDEQYF once . 15 TRBJ2-7 TRBV7-2
TGTGCCAGCAGCTTGAAGAGCACAGATACGCAGTATTTT CASSLKSTDTQYF . . 13 TRBJ2-3 TRBV7-4
TGCAGTGCTAGAACCACCTCAGACCGGGGGAGATACAATGAGCAGTTCTTC CSARTTSDRGRYNEQFF . . 17 TRBJ2-1 TRBV20-1
TGTGCCAGCAGCTCCCGGGACCGGAAAGCCGGGGAGCTGTTTTTT CASSSRDRKAGELFF . . 15 TRBJ2-2 TRBV7-9
TGTGCCATCAGTGAGGAAGAAACTAGCGGTACAGATACGCAGTATTTT CAISEEETSGTDTQYF . TRBD2 16 TRBJ2-3 TRBV10-3